A selection of T cell receptor beta chains follows, all from one sample in a study of shared clonotypes between healthy human individuals. Libraries were prepared by immunoSEQ multiplex PCR; TCRdb keeps only in-frame clonotypes and omits some of them. Of some 350,000 clones detected, approximately 74% appear once; the ten largest clones hold 10%. Sequenced sample: memory CD4+ T cells sorted from blood. Source of these receptors: a man aged 25 to 40 in good health. Each CDR3 is given with its conserved first and last residue. D genes are given only for firm matches. Not all rows give a size; the values are once, few, many and, for expanded clones, a class.

j_gene: TRBJ2-1
len: 14
abundance: once
d_gene: TRBD1
v_gene: TRBV28
CDR3aa: CASISGQSVNEQFF
CDR3nt: TGTGCCAGCATCTCGGGACAGTCCGTCAATGAGCAGTTCTTC

j_gene: TRBJ1-2
len: 13
abundance: many
d_gene: -
v_gene: TRBV9
CDR3aa: CASSVAGFLGYTF
CDR3nt: TGTGCCAGCAGCGTAGCCGGGTTCTTGGGCTACACCTTC

j_gene: TRBJ2-7
len: 13
abundance: few
d_gene: TRBD2
v_gene: TRBV27
CDR3aa: CASRSSGSFEQYF
CDR3nt: TGTGCCAGTAGAAGCAGCGGGAGTTTCGAGCAGTACTTC

j_gene: TRBJ2-1
len: 15
abundance: -
d_gene: TRBD2
v_gene: TRBV10-1
CDR3aa: CASSETSGRVWEQFF
CDR3nt: TGCGCCAGCAGTGAGACTAGCGGGAGGGTTTGGGAGCAGTTCTTC

j_gene: TRBJ1-2
len: 14
abundance: -
d_gene: -
v_gene: TRBV10-3
CDR3aa: CAISESGQGYGYTF
CDR3nt: TGTGCCATCAGTGAGTCGGGGCAGGGCTATGGCTACACCTTC

j_gene: TRBJ2-5
len: 15
abundance: -
d_gene: TRBD2
v_gene: TRBV19
CDR3aa: CASSLLTSGSETQYF
CDR3nt: TGTGCCAGTAGCCTATTGACTAGCGGGAGCGAGACCCAGTACTTC

j_gene: TRBJ2-1
len: 14
abundance: -
d_gene: -
v_gene: TRBV28
CDR3aa: CASSSWSFPGQQFF
CDR3nt: TGTGCCAGCAGTTCCTGGAGCTTCCCAGGCCAGCAGTTCTTC

j_gene: TRBJ2-3
len: 16
abundance: -
d_gene: TRBD2
v_gene: TRBV7-9
CDR3aa: CASSRQAGGPTDTQYF
CDR3nt: TGTGCCAGCAGCCGCCAAGCGGGAGGGCCCACAGATACGCAGTATTTT

j_gene: TRBJ2-1
len: 13
abundance: -
d_gene: TRBD1
v_gene: TRBV7-9
CDR3aa: CASTQGAYNEQFF
CDR3nt: TGTGCCAGCACCCAGGGGGCCTACAATGAGCAGTTCTTC

j_gene: TRBJ1-1
len: 14
abundance: -
d_gene: -
v_gene: TRBV11-2
CDR3aa: CASSLVTHTTEAFF
CDR3nt: TGTGCCAGCAGCTTAGTAACCCATACCACTGAAGCTTTCTTT

j_gene: TRBJ2-1
len: 14
abundance: -
d_gene: -
v_gene: TRBV19
CDR3aa: CASNNFREGNEQFF
CDR3nt: TGTGCCAGTAATAATTTTAGAGAGGGAAATGAGCAGTTCTTC

j_gene: TRBJ1-5
len: 14
abundance: -
d_gene: -
v_gene: TRBV30
CDR3aa: CAWFSAGHNQPQHF
CDR3nt: TGTGCCTGGTTCTCCGCCGGACACAATCAGCCCCAGCATTTT

j_gene: TRBJ2-2
len: 17
abundance: -
d_gene: TRBD1
v_gene: TRBV10-1
CDR3aa: CASSESGTGGSTGELFF
CDR3nt: TGCGCCAGCAGTGAGTCCGGGACAGGGGGCAGCACCGGGGAGCTGTTTTTT

j_gene: TRBJ2-2
len: 14
abundance: -
d_gene: -
v_gene: TRBV10-2
CDR3aa: CASSEPGNTGELFF
CDR3nt: TGCGCCAGCAGTGAGCCAGGGAACACCGGGGAGCTGTTTTTT

j_gene: TRBJ1-4
len: 13
abundance: -
d_gene: -
v_gene: TRBV11-2
CDR3aa: CASSLAQYEKLFF
CDR3nt: TGTGCCAGCAGCTTAGCACAGTATGAAAAACTGTTTTTT

j_gene: TRBJ2-7
len: 15
abundance: -
d_gene: -
v_gene: TRBV18
CDR3aa: CASSSVGHSADEQYF
CDR3nt: TGTGCCAGCTCAAGCGTAGGACACTCAGCCGACGAGCAGTACTTC

j_gene: TRBJ2-6
len: 15
abundance: -
d_gene: -
v_gene: TRBV15
CDR3aa: CATSREGGGANVLTF
CDR3nt: TGTGCCACCAGCAGAGAAGGCGGTGGGGCCAACGTCCTGACTTTC

j_gene: TRBJ2-7
len: 11
abundance: -
d_gene: -
v_gene: TRBV6-5
CDR3aa: CASSDRGEQYF
CDR3nt: TGTGCCAGCAGTGACCGGGGCGAGCAGTACTTC

j_gene: TRBJ2-3
len: 18
abundance: -
d_gene: TRBD2
v_gene: TRBV11-2
CDR3aa: CASSLIPRLAGVPDTQYF
CDR3nt: TGTGCCAGCAGCTTAATTCCCCGACTAGCGGGAGTCCCAGATACGCAGTATTTT

j_gene: TRBJ1-2
len: 12
abundance: -
d_gene: -
v_gene: TRBV28
CDR3aa: CASTREKRGYTF
CDR3nt: TGTGCCAGCACGAGGGAAAAACGTGGCTACACCTTC

j_gene: TRBJ1-1
len: 12
abundance: -
d_gene: -
v_gene: TRBV7-2
CDR3aa: CASSLRVGEAFF
CDR3nt: TGTGCCAGCAGCTTAAGGGTAGGTGAAGCTTTCTTT

j_gene: TRBJ2-5
len: 15
abundance: -
d_gene: -
v_gene: TRBV7-6
CDR3aa: CASSAVGGVQETQYF
CDR3nt: TGTGCCAGCAGCGCAGTGGGGGGAGTCCAAGAGACCCAGTACTTC

j_gene: TRBJ2-7
len: 14
abundance: -
d_gene: -
v_gene: TRBV15
CDR3aa: CATSRDRVSYEQYF
CDR3nt: TGTGCCACCAGCAGAGACAGGGTCTCCTACGAGCAGTACTTC

j_gene: TRBJ2-7
len: 12
abundance: -
d_gene: TRBD2
v_gene: TRBV5-1
CDR3aa: CASRSSGYEQYF
CDR3nt: TGCGCCAGCAGATCTAGCGGCTACGAGCAGTACTTC

j_gene: TRBJ2-3
len: 16
abundance: -
d_gene: TRBD2
v_gene: TRBV7-7
CDR3aa: CASSEGLAGGLDTQYF
CDR3nt: TGTGCCAGCAGCGAGGGACTAGCGGGAGGTTTGGATACGCAGTATTTT